Each of the 8 T cell receptor beta chains below was sequenced from the same sample in a study of T cells in Graves' hyperthyroidism and ophthalmopathy. RNA transcripts gave rise to amplified TCR beta CDR3 regions. The study used the HTBI primer set for a first-round RT-PCR of the TCR CDR3. TCRdb re-analysed the multiplex PCR reads in MiXCR, keeping a single row per CDR3 protein. The table includes more than 500,000 distinct CDR3 sequences, around 15% detected once. Material: blood. The receptors originated from a woman aged 25 to 45 with Graves' ophthalmopathy.

Worth noting for this clonotype: This clone may be a read error of a much larger clone one base away. The chain uses TRBV6-9 and TRBJ2-5, with TRBD2 identical over 12 bases. With V trimmed by 4 bases and J by 5 bases, 17 bases remained unmatched. The germline gives CDR1 MNHGY, CDR2 SVAAGI. The CDR3 consists of 19 residues. The DNA of the CDR3 is TGTGCCAGCAGTTGCTTTGGCTCCGGGCTAGCGGGAGGGTCGGAGACCCAGTACTTC. Residues: CASSCFGSGLAGGSETQYF.

This clonotype appeared a few times. The V and J genes are TRBV24-1 and TRBJ2-1; possible D gene TRBD2, 6 bases. The CDR3 runs to 15 residues. V lost 3 bases, J lost 2 bases, and 10 bases lay in between. Germline CDR1 is KGHDR and CDR2 is SFDVKD. CDR3 nucleotide sequence: TGTGCCACCAGTGATACGGGAGTGCCCTACAATGAGCAGTTCTTC. Amino acids: CATSDTGVPYNEQFF.

The table lists this clonotype with many counts. This chain connects TRBV2 to TRBJ2-7; 11 nucleotides agree with TRBD1. The CDR3 runs 15 residues. In germline, CDR1 is SNHLY, CDR2 FYNNEI. Germline trimming cut 2 bases from V and 5 bases from J; bases unmatched to any gene: 5. CDR3 DNA sequence: TGTGCCAGCAGTGAATATCGGACAGGGGGCAACGAGCAGTACTTC. This encodes CASSEYRTGGNEQYF. Combining the CDR3 with reference TRBV2 and TRBJ2-7 gives the whole variable domain EPEVTQTPSHQVTQMGQEVILRCVPISNHLYFYWYRQILGQKVEFLVSFYNNEISEKSEIFDDQFSVERPDGSNFTLKIRSTKLEDSAMYFCASSEYRTGGNEQYFGPGTRLTVT.

This clonotype has more than one count but fewer than ten. The rearrangement uses TRBV10-2 and TRBJ2-3; 10 nucleotides line up with TRBD2. The CDR3 extends over 14 amino acids. Looked up from germline, CDR1 is WSHSY and CDR2 is SAAADI. With V trimmed by 9 bases and J by 2 bases, 5 bases remained unmatched. CDR3 nucleotide sequence: TGCGCCAGTAAGCGGGAGGGTTCCACAGATACGCAGTATTTT. Translated, it gives CASKREGSTDTQYF.

The genes are TRBV20-1 and TRBJ1-5; tentative D call: TRBD1 (6 bases). Trimming left V 1 base short and J 0 bases short, with 13 bases between. Germline assignment: CDR1 DFQATT and CDR2 SNEGSKA (reference sequence). The CDR3 totals 16 residues. This CDR3 reads CSARAQDSDSNQPQHF. CDR3 bases: TGCAGTGCTAGAGCCCAGGACAGTGATAGCAATCAGCCCCAGCATTTT.

This clonotype was seen at least ten times. The J gene is TRBJ2-3, the V gene TRBV2; 7 bases are shared with TRBD1. This CDR3 comprises 14 residues. The V segment lost 6 bases and the J segment 4 bases; nucleotides outside the gene matches: 7. The V gene's germline CDR1 is SNHLY and CDR2 FYNNEI. CDR3 coding DNA: TGTGCCAGCAGGAAAGACAGGGACCCAGATACGCAGTATTTT. It is translated as CASRKDRDPDTQYF.

This clonotype showed up many times. Here the CDR3 reads CASSTLLGSGDSGYGYTF. CDR3 coding DNA: TGTGCCAGCAGCACCCTATTGGGATCTGGAGATTCCGGCTATGGCTACACCTTC. The V call is TRBV7-2, the J call TRBJ1-2, with no clear D. V gave up 5 bases and J gave up 4 bases, with 26 bases separating them. From germline, CDR1 is SGHTA and CDR2 FQGNSA. There are 18 residues in the CDR3.

This clonotype was counted many times. CDR3 sequence reads: CASSVSLASYNEQFF. In nucleotides, the CDR3 is TGTGCCAGCAGCGTAAGTCTAGCATCCTACAATGAGCAGTTCTTC. The V gene is TRBV9, the J gene TRBJ2-1, with a possible D match to TRBD2 (5 bases). This CDR3 spans 15 amino acids. Germline V lookup: CDR1 SGDLS, CDR2 YYNGEE. V was clipped by 1 base and J by 1 base, with 9 bases between them.